This T cell receptor beta chain was obtained from a study of T cell changes during pregnancy in multiple sclerosis. Clones were read by immunoSEQ multiplex PCR, and TCRdb kept only the in-frame ones, dropping some. The sample lists about 22,000 clones; approximately 90% were seen once. This CDR3 has 13 residues. V lost 6 bases to trimming and J lost 4 bases; unmatched junction nucleotides: 5. The V gene's germline CDR1 is MNHEY and CDR2 SVGAGI. Here the sequenced sample was CD4+ T cells from peripheral blood mononuclear cells, taken in the third trimester of pregnancy. This sequence was found in a female donor with multiple sclerosis, enrolled in a pregnancy study. The chain has TRBV6-5 and TRBJ2-5, with TRBD1 matching over 7 bases. The CDR3 reads CASRRTGGETQYF. CDR3 in DNA: TGTGCCAGCAGAAGGACAGGTGGAGAGACCCAGTACTTC.